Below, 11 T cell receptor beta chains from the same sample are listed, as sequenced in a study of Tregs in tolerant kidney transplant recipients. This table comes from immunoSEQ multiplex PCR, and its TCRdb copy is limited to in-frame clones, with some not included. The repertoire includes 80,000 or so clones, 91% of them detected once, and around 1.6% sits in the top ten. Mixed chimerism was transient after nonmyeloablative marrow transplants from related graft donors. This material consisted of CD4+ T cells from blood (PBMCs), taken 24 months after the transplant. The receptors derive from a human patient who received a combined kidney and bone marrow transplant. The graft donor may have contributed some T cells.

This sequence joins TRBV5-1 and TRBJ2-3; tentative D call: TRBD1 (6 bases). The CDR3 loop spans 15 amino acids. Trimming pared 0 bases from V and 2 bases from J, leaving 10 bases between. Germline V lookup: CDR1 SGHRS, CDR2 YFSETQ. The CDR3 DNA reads TGCGCCAGCAGCTTGGGATGGACAGCCACAGATACGCAGTATTTT. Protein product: CASSLGWTATDTQYF.

This CDR3 is CASSYQKRGEETQYF. CDR3 DNA sequence: TGTGCCAGCAGTTACCAGAAGCGGGGAGAAGAGACCCAGTACTTC. The chain is built from TRBV6-6 and TRBJ2-5, with TRBD2 matching over 7 bases. The CDR3 contains 15 residues. In germline, CDR1 is MNHNY, CDR2 SVGAGI (reference sequence). V shed 2 bases and J 3 bases; nucleotides not matched to a gene: 6.

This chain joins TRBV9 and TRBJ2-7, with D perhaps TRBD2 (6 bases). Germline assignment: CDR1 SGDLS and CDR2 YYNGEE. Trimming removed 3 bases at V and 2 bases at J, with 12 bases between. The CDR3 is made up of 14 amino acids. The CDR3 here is CASSGEVRPYEQYF. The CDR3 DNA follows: TGTGCCAGCAGCGGGGAGGTCAGACCCTACGAGCAGTACTTC.

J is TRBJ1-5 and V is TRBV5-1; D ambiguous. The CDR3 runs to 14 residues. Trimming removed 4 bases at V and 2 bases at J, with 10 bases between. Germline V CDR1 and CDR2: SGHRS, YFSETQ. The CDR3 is CASSPIGGNQPQHF. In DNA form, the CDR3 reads TGCGCCAGCAGCCCAATCGGGGGCAATCAGCCCCAGCATTTT.

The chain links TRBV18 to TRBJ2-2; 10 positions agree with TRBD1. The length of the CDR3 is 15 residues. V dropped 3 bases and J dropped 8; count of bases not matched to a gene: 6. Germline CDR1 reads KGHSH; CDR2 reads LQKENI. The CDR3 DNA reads TGTGCCAGCTCACCTGCGACAGGGGGCGAAGGGGAGCTGTTTTTT. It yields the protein CASSPATGGEGELFF.

As DNA, the CDR3 is TGCGCCAGCAGTCAATCAAATGAGGGAGCTGAAGCTTTCTTT. This sequence encodes CASSQSNEGAEAFF. This rearrangement joins TRBV23-1 to TRBJ1-1, with D unclear. TRBV23-1 belongs to the ORF category, with a function that is uncertain. The CDR3 sequence is 14 residues long. V was pared by 0 bases and J by 6 bases, with 11 bases between.

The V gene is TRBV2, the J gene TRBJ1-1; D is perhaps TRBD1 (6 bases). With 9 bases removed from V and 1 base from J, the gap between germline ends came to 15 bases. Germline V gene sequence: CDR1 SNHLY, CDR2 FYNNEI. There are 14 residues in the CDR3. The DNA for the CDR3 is TGTGCCAGAGATTTAGGGACATCGAACACTGAAGCTTTCTTT. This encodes CARDLGTSNTEAFF.

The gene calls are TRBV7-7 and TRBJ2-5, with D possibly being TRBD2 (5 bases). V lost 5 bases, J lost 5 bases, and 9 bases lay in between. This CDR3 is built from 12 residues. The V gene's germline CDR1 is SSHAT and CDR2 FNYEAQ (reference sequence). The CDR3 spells CASSPGMETQYF. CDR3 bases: TGTGCCAGCAGCCCCGGGATGGAGACCCAGTACTTC.

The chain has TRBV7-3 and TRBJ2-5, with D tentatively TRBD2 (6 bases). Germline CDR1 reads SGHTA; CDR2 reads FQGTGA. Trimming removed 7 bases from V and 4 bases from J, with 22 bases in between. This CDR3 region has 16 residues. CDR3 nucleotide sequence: TGTGCCAGCATCTACCAACCCGGGACTGGAGGAGAGACCCAGTACTTC. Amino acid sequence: CASIYQPGTGGETQYF.

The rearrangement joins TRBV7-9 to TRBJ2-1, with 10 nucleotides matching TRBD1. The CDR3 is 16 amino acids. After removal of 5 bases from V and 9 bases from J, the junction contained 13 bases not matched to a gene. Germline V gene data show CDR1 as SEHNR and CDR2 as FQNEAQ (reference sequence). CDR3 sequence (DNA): TGTGCCAGCAGCCAACCGACAGGGGGCGCCATCAGTGAGCAGTTCTTC. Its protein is CASSQPTGGAISEQFF.

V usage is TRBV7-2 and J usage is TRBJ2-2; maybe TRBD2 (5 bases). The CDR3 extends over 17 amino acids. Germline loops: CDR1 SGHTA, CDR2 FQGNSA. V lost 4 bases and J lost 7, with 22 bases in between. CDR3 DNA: TGTGCCAGCAGCTCCAGGCCTAGCTCAGGTCCCGGCGGGGAGCTGTTTTTT. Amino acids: CASSSRPSSGPGGELFF.